Each of the 31 T cell receptor beta chains below was sequenced from the same sample in a study of cytomegalovirus exposure and HLA in healthy donors. The PCR had 60 Vbeta and 13 Jbeta primers. Assay: immunoSEQ multiplex PCR; the TCRdb copy retains only in-frame clones and omits some. The sample consists of approximately 150,000 clones, around 80% of them appearing once. The sequenced sample consisted of PBMCs. The receptors here all came from a woman aged 45-59 years in good health and CMV-seropositive.

This clone has more than one count but fewer than ten. The chain links TRBV9 to TRBJ2-5; perhaps TRBD1 as D (6 bases). Germline CDR1 reads SGDLS; CDR2 reads YYNGEE. This CDR3 comprises 14 residues. Trimming cost V 3 bases and J 0 bases, with 9 bases left between them. The CDR3 spells CASSGGGYQETQYF. The CDR3 DNA is TGTGCCAGCAGCGGAGGGGGATACCAAGAGACCCAGTACTTC.

V is TRBV7-3 and J is TRBJ2-5, with no clear D. CDR1 and CDR2 (germline): SGHTA, FQGTGA. This CDR3 is 12 amino acids long. The V and J ends lost 8 bases and 7 bases respectively, with 14 bases between them. The DNA of the CDR3 is TGTGCCAGCGGTCACGGAGACGGGACCCAGTACTTC. It specifies CASGHGDGTQYF.

On this clone: This sample includes further DNA sequences coding for the same CDR3. CDR3 coding DNA: TGTGCCAGCAGCGTAGCGGGAGGAGAGACCCAGTACTTC. It is translated as CASSVAGGETQYF. This chain links TRBV9 with TRBJ2-5; 7 bases are shared with TRBD2. This CDR3 has 13 residues. V shed 0 bases, J shed 4 bases, and the junction held 0 bases outside the gene matches. Germline CDR1 is SGDLS and CDR2 is YYNGEE.

The V call is TRBV5-1, the J call TRBJ2-3; possible D gene TRBD2, 6 bases. The CDR3 loop spans 14 amino acids. Trimming left V 6 bases short and J 0 bases short, with 11 bases between. Germline CDR1 SGHRS, CDR2 YFSETQ. DNA of the CDR3: TGCGCCAGCAAGGGACGGGGGAGCACAGATACGCAGTATTTT. This encodes CASKGRGSTDTQYF.

This chain links TRBV18 with TRBJ1-4; D is unclear. V was shortened by 4 bases and J by 7 bases, with 13 bases between the two germline ends. CDR1 is KGHSH, CDR2 LQKENI, per germline. This CDR3 comprises 14 residues. The CDR3 sequence: CASSRRRLGEKLFF. In nucleotides, the CDR3 is TGTGCCAGCTCACGACGGAGGTTGGGTGAAAAACTGTTTTTT.

This clone was found a few times. The V and J genes are TRBV10-3 and TRBJ1-1; D perhaps matches TRBD1 (5 bases). CDR1 and CDR2 from the germline V gene are ENHRY and SYGVKD. There are 15 residues in the CDR3. Trimming took off 8 bases at V and 2 bases at J, with 18 bases between the two ends. The CDR3 spells CAILSGRDGNTEAFF. The CDR3 coding sequence is TGTGCCATCTTGTCTGGGAGGGACGGAAACACTGAAGCTTTCTTT.

The chain couples TRBV13 to TRBJ2-6; 9 nucleotides align to TRBD2. CDR1 PRHDT and CDR2 FYEKMQ come from the germline V gene (reference sequence). This CDR3 region has 19 residues. V lost 1 base to trimming and J lost 0 bases; unmatched junction nucleotides: 7. In DNA, the CDR3 is TGTGCCAGCAGCTTAGTTGGAGCGGGGGGATTCTCTGGGGCCAACGTCCTGACTTTC. It encodes CASSLVGAGGFSGANVLTF.

The chain joins TRBV10-3 to TRBJ2-1; D might be TRBD2 (5 bases). This CDR3 has 13 amino acids. Deletions cut 11 bases from V and 4 bases from J, with 15 bases between. Looked up from germline, CDR1 is ENHRY and CDR2 is SYGVKD. CDR3: CASTAGDYNEQFF. The CDR3 region has the DNA TGTGCCTCCACCGCCGGGGATTACAATGAGCAGTTCTTC.

This CDR3 reads CASGGLLSGANVLTF. As DNA, the CDR3 is TGTGCTAGTGGCGGACTTCTCTCTGGGGCCAACGTCCTGACTTTC. J is TRBJ2-6 and V is TRBV12-5; the D gene is possibly TRBD2 (5 bases). Trimming removed 6 bases from V and 0 bases from J, with 9 bases in between. The CDR3 runs 15 residues. Germline V gives CDR1 LGHNT, CDR2 FRNRAP. Full variable domain (remainder filled in from reference TRBV12-5 and TRBJ2-6): DARVTQTPRHKVTEMGQEVTMRCQPILGHNTVFWYRQTMMQGLELLAYFRNRAPLDDSGMPKDRFSAEMPDATLATLKIQPSEPRDSAVYFCASGGLLSGANVLTFGAGSRLTVL.

The chain is built from TRBV18 and TRBJ2-2, with D possibly matching TRBD1 (5 bases). V was clipped by 7 bases and J by 0 bases, with 12 bases between them. The V gene's germline CDR1 is KGHSH and CDR2 LQKENI. The CDR3 runs to 15 residues. The CDR3 region is CASFQQDPNTGELFF. In DNA, the CDR3 is TGTGCCAGCTTTCAACAGGATCCGAACACCGGGGAGCTGTTTTTT.

The rearrangement links TRBV5-1 to TRBJ2-2; the D gene is possibly TRBD2 (6 bases). V gave up 0 bases and J gave up 5 bases, with 17 bases separating them. Germline CDR1 SGHRS, CDR2 YFSETQ. The CDR3 length is 17 residues. The CDR3 DNA follows: TGCGCCAGCAGCTTGGGGCAAAGTCTAGCGAGGACCGGGGAGCTGTTTTTT. This gives the protein CASSLGQSLARTGELFF. The full variable domain, its missing parts supplied by reference TRBV5-1 and TRBJ2-2, is KAGVTQTPRYLIKTRGQQVTLSCSPISGHRSVSWYQQTPGQGLQFLFEYFSETQRNKGNFPGRFSGRQFSNSRSEMNVSTLELGDSALYLCASSLGQSLARTGELFFGEGSRLTVL.

This clone was detected once. The rearrangement uses TRBV10-3 and TRBJ2-2; TRBD1 matches 8 bases. Germline loops: CDR1 ENHRY, CDR2 SYGVKD. V lost 3 bases to trimming and J lost 6 bases; unmatched junction nucleotides: 9. The CDR3 extends over 16 amino acids. CDR3 in amino acids: CAISEPTGTGPGELFF. CDR3 nucleotide sequence: TGTGCCATCAGTGAACCCACCGGGACAGGCCCCGGGGAGCTGTTTTTT.

J is TRBJ2-7 and V is TRBV5-4; TRBD2 agrees at 13 bases. V shed 4 bases, J shed 2 bases, and the junction held 6 bases outside the gene matches. The CDR3 consists of 16 residues. CDR1 is SGHNT, CDR2 YYREEE, per germline (reference sequence). The CDR3 DNA follows: TGTGCCAGCAGCACCCGGACTAGCGGGGGCCCCTACGAGCAGTACTTC. This encodes CASSTRTSGGPYEQYF. Drawing the rest from reference TRBV5-4 and TRBJ2-7, the complete variable domain is ETGVTQSPTHLIKTRGQQVTLRCSSQSGHNTVSWYQQALGQGPQFIFQYYREEENGRGNFPPRFSGLQFPNYSSELNVNALELDDSALYLCASSTRTSGGPYEQYFGPGTRLTVT.

A few counts support this clone. The chain uses TRBV7-6 and TRBJ1-3; tentatively, D is TRBD1 (6 bases). Trimming stripped 5 bases from V and 4 bases from J, with 21 bases between. Looked up from germline, CDR1 is SGHVS and CDR2 is FNYEAQ. The CDR3 totals 17 residues. CDR3 DNA: TGTGCCAGCAGCAAAGGGGTTCGGGGGGCGTCAGGAAACACCATATATTTT. It yields the protein CASSKGVRGASGNTIYF.

This clone was observed a single time. V and J are TRBV5-1 and TRBJ2-3; D is possibly TRBD2 (6 bases). V dropped 4 bases and J dropped 2 bases, with 11 bases sitting between them. The CDR3 has 14 amino acids. From germline, CDR1 is SGHRS and CDR2 YFSETQ. The DNA of the CDR3 is TGCGCCAGCAGCGCGGGACGGTTCACAGATACGCAGTATTTT. Residues: CASSAGRFTDTQYF.

The chain uses TRBV7-3 and TRBJ2-1; unclear D gene. CDR3 size: 13 residues. The germline CDR1 and CDR2 sequences are SGHTA and FQGTGA. Trimming stripped 2 bases from V and 7 bases from J, with 9 bases between. The CDR3 loop is CASSLGLGNEQFF. The CDR3 nucleotides are TGTGCCAGCAGCTTAGGTCTAGGTAATGAGCAGTTCTTC.

V is TRBV18 and J is TRBJ2-2, with D perhaps TRBD2 (7 bases). Germline loops: CDR1 KGHSH, CDR2 LQKENI. The V end was cut by 2 bases, the J end by 0 bases, with 10 bases between. The CDR3 covers 16 residues. For the CDR3, the DNA is TGTGCCAGCTCACCAGGGGGGGCTCCGAACACCGGGGAGCTGTTTTTT. It yields the protein CASSPGGAPNTGELFF.

The sample holds a few counts of this clone. The V gene is TRBV9, the J gene TRBJ1-1; 7 bases are a match to TRBD1. J was trimmed by 12 bases and V by 3 bases; bases with no gene match: 11. The germline V gene has CDR1 SGDLS and CDR2 YYNGEE. The CDR3 loop spans 13 amino acids. The CDR3 region has the DNA TGTGCCAGCAGCGCCACCAGACAGGGAGGACCTTTCTTT. The encoded protein is CASSATRQGGPFF.

The chain uses TRBV29-1 and TRBJ1-5; D is possibly TRBD1 (6 bases). V lost 4 bases and J 2 bases, leaving 12 bases between the germline ends. The CDR3 is 14 residues long. Germline V gene data show CDR1 as SQVTM and CDR2 as ANQGSEA. The CDR3 loop is CSVGAGDGNQPQHF. The CDR3 DNA reads as TGCAGCGTTGGGGCAGGGGATGGCAATCAGCCCCAGCATTTT. Full variable domain (rest looked up from reference TRBV29-1 and TRBJ1-5): SAVISQKPSRDICQRGTSLTIQCQVDSQVTMMFWYRQQPGQSLTLIATANQGSEATYESGFVIDKFPISRPNLTFSTLTVSNMSPEDSSIYLCSVGAGDGNQPQHFGDGTRLSIL.

The CDR3 region is CASSQDGRVSEQFF. In DNA form, the CDR3 reads TGTGCCAGCAGCCAAGATGGGAGGGTCAGTGAGCAGTTCTTC. The V call is TRBV4-2, the J call TRBJ2-1, with 7 bases fitting TRBD2. Trimming removed 0 bases from V and 9 bases from J; junction bases left unmatched: 5. This CDR3 contains 14 residues. The germline CDR1 and CDR2 sequences are LGHNA and YNFKEQ.

This rearrangement joins TRBV5-1 to TRBJ1-6; 9 nucleotides align to TRBD1. The CDR3 contains 16 residues. Per the germline V gene, CDR1 is SGHRS and CDR2 is YFSETQ. V shed 0 bases and J 6 bases; nucleotides not matched to a gene: 4. CDR3 nucleotide sequence: TGCGCCAGCAGCTTGGAACAGGGGGCCTTTAATTCACCCCTCCACTTT. Translating it yields CASSLEQGAFNSPLHF.

The V and J genes are TRBV5-1 and TRBJ1-5; 7 bases agree with TRBD1. Germline trimming cut 4 bases from V and 5 bases from J; bases unmatched to any gene: 6. Germline V lookup: CDR1 SGHRS, CDR2 YFSETQ. CDR3 length: 14 residues. Written as DNA, the CDR3 is TGCGCCAGCAGCGGAGGGGGCGTAGATCAGCCCCAGCATTTT. Its translation is CASSGGGVDQPQHF.

The gene calls are TRBV5-1 and TRBJ2-7; unclear D gene. With 5 bases removed from V and 3 bases from J, the gap between germline ends came to 12 bases. The CDR3 length is 13 residues. CDR1 and CDR2 from the germline V gene are SGHRS and YFSETQ. CDR3 residues: CASSLSPSYEQYF. The DNA of the CDR3 is TGCGCCAGCAGTCTCTCACCGAGCTACGAGCAGTACTTC.

This clone was seen once. The rearrangement uses TRBV6-5 and TRBJ1-1; the match to TRBD1 covers 10 bases. The CDR3 has 14 residues. Germline CDR1 is MNHEY and CDR2 is SVGAGI. V was pared by 6 bases and J by 4 bases, with 5 bases of the junction left unmatched. The chain's CDR3 is CASRSDRGSTEAFF. The CDR3 nucleotides read TGTGCCAGCAGGTCGGACAGGGGGAGCACTGAAGCTTTCTTT.

This clone was seen a handful of times. The V gene is TRBV5-4, the J gene TRBJ2-3; the match to TRBD1 covers 7 bases. Germline CDR1 and CDR2: SGHNT and YYREEE (reference sequence). The CDR3 sequence is 15 residues long. V was clipped by 5 bases and J by 1 base; unmatched bases: 7. This chain's CDR3 is CASRRRDRRTDTQYF. The CDR3 nucleotides read TGTGCCAGCAGGCGCAGGGACAGACGCACAGATACGCAGTATTTT.

This sequence joins TRBV2 and TRBJ1-1; D gene unclear. The CDR3 has 13 amino acids. The ends were cut back, 2 bases at V and 1 base at J, with 5 bases in the middle. In germline, CDR1 is SNHLY, CDR2 FYNNEI. The CDR3 DNA reads TGTGCCAGCAGTGAAAACAGGAACACTGAAGCTTTCTTT. It translates to CASSENRNTEAFF.

This clone was seen just once. The chain recombines TRBV19 with TRBJ1-2, with 8 positions matching TRBD1. CDR1 and CDR2 (germline): LNHDA, SQIVND (reference sequence). Trimming took 7 bases from V and 2 from J; bases not matched to a gene: 6. This CDR3 is built from 14 residues. CDR3: CASIRTGRNYGYTF. The CDR3 nucleotides are TGTGCCAGTATCCGGACAGGGAGGAACTATGGCTACACCTTC.

This clone has more than one count but fewer than ten. V gene TRBV2 combines with J gene TRBJ2-7; possible D gene TRBD2, 7 bases. CDR1 and CDR2 (germline): SNHLY, FYNNEI. The V gene lost 4 bases and the J gene lost 0 bases, with 13 bases spanning the gap. The CDR3 extends over 15 amino acids. CDR3 amino acids: CASSAEGGDSYEQYF. CDR3 DNA sequence: TGTGCCAGCAGTGCAGAGGGGGGGGACTCCTACGAGCAGTACTTC.

This clone has just one count. The genes are TRBV9 and TRBJ1-4, with 9 bases lining up with TRBD1. Germline CDR1 and CDR2: SGDLS and YYNGEE. The V and J ends lost 3 bases and 5 bases, in that order; junction bases with no gene match: 5. The CDR3 loop spans 15 amino acids. CDR3 in amino acids: CASSAFGTGNEKLFF. CDR3 DNA sequence: TGTGCCAGCAGCGCCTTCGGGACAGGGAATGAAAAACTGTTTTTT.

This clone was recorded at least ten times. The CDR3 region has the DNA TGTGCCAGCAGTGAACTTGCACTAGCGGTAGAGACCCAGTACTTC. It yields the protein CASSELALAVETQYF. The gene calls are TRBV2 and TRBJ2-5; 8 bases agree with TRBD2. The CDR3 totals 15 residues. CDR1 and CDR2 from the germline V gene are SNHLY and FYNNEI. The V gene end was trimmed by 2 bases and the J gene end by 4 bases; junction bases not matched to a gene: 6.

The chain joins TRBV11-2 to TRBJ1-6; a possible D gene is TRBD1 (5 bases). Germline V CDR1 and CDR2: SGHAT, FQNNGV. The length of the CDR3 is 17 residues. With 7 bases removed from V and 7 bases from J, the gap between germline ends came to 23 bases. The CDR3: CASTQRRAPGWNSPLHF. The CDR3 bases are TGTGCCAGCACCCAACGACGTGCTCCAGGGTGGAATTCACCCCTCCACTTT.